Presented here are 2 T cell receptor beta chains from one specimen sequenced in a study of control samples from healthy donors and cancer patients. This table comes from immunoSEQ multiplex PCR, and its TCRdb copy is limited to in-frame clones, with some not included. Counted here are approximately 54,000 clones, around nine tenths occurring once; the ten biggest clones make up roughly 42%. The material sequenced was PBMCs. All receptors come from a middle-aged man with head and neck cancer.

The chain has TRBV7-2 and TRBJ2-1; tentatively, D is TRBD1 (6 bases). This CDR3 is built from 14 residues. The V gene's germline CDR1 is SGHTA and CDR2 FQGNSA. Trimming cost V 4 bases and J 6 bases, with 13 bases left between them. CDR3 nucleotides: TGTGCCAGCAGCTCCCAGTGGGGGCCCAATGAGCAGTTCTTC. This codes for CASSSQWGPNEQFF.

The rearrangement links TRBV7-3 to TRBJ1-6, with D unresolved. Per the germline V gene, CDR1 is SGHTA and CDR2 is FQGTGA. CDR3 length: 15 amino acids. The V and J ends lost 5 bases and 1 base respectively, with 9 bases between them. The CDR3 loop is CASSATGSYNSPLHF. The CDR3 bases are TGTGCCAGCAGCGCAACCGGGTCCTATAATTCACCCCTCCACTTT.